The 5 T cell receptor beta chains below were found in one sample sequenced in a study of T cell responses to AZD1222 COVID-19 vaccine. Assay: immunoSEQ multiplex PCR; the TCRdb copy retains only in-frame clones and omits some. The data contain 80,000 or so clones, 75% to 90% of them singletons. The starting material was peripheral blood, obtained on day 0 of AZD1222 vaccination. The receptors originated from an adult in good health.

The V and J genes are TRBV6-5 and TRBJ1-5, with TRBD1 as a possible D gene (6 bases). Trimming cost V 6 bases and J 0 bases, with 9 bases left between them. The CDR3 length is 14 residues. Germline loops: CDR1 MNHEY, CDR2 SVGAGI. The CDR3 loop is CASRTGYSNQPQHF. For the CDR3, the DNA is TGTGCCAGCAGAACAGGGTATAGCAATCAGCCCCAGCATTTT.

V gene TRBV10-1 combines with J gene TRBJ1-1; TRBD1 matches 8 bases. The CDR3 loop spans 13 amino acids. V trimming: 11 bases; J trimming: 3 bases; junction bases outside the gene matches: 8. From germline, CDR1 is WNHNN and CDR2 SYGVQD (reference sequence). The CDR3 loop reads CADPWTGHTEAFF. The CDR3 bases are TGCGCCGACCCCTGGACAGGGCACACTGAAGCTTTCTTT.

V usage is TRBV6-2 or TRBV6-3 and J usage is TRBJ1-6; no clear D gene. V lost 2 bases and J lost 6, with 14 bases in between. The CDR3 contains 16 residues. CDR1 is MNHEY and CDR2 is SVGEGT in the germline V gene. CDR3 sequence (DNA): TGTGCCAGCAGTTACCAATTCCCCAGCGTTAATTCACCCCTCCACTTT. Amino acid sequence: CASSYQFPSVNSPLHF.

The V call is TRBV11-3, the J call TRBJ2-7; unclear D gene. V was pared by 2 bases and J by 0 bases, with 14 bases between. CDR3 length equals 16 residues. Germline V gene data show CDR1 as SGHNT and CDR2 as YENEEA. In nucleotides, the CDR3 is TGTGCCAGCAGCTTAAGCGAGACCTACAGCTCCTACGAGCAGTACTTC. Translating gives CASSLSETYSSYEQYF.

The chain is built from TRBV11-3 and TRBJ1-1; D perhaps matches TRBD1 (5 bases). The CDR3 contains 15 residues. V dropped 10 bases and J dropped 2 bases, with 20 bases sitting between them. CDR1 and CDR2 (germline): SGHNT, YENEEA. The CDR3 protein is CATQNQGTVNTEAFF. CDR3 DNA: TGTGCCACCCAGAATCAAGGGACTGTAAACACTGAAGCTTTCTTT.